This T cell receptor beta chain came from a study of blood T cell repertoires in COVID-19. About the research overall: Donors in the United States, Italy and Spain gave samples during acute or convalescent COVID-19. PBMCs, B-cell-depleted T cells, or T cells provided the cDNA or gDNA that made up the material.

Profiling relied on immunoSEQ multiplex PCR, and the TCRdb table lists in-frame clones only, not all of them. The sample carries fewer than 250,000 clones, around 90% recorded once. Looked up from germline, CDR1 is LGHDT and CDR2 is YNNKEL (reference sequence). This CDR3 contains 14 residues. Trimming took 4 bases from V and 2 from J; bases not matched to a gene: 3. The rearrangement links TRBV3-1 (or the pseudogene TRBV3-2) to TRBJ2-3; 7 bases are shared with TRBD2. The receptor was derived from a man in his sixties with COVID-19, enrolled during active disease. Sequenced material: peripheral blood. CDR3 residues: CASSPGLITDTQYF. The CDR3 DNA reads TGTGCCAGCAGCCCGGGACTAATCACAGATACGCAGTATTTT.